The present TCR beta chain was sequenced within a study of T cell repertoires in cytomegalovirus infection. The wider study: From public TCR beta signatures came an indication of both CMV infection and matching HLA type. Overall study results and limits: Accumulated public TCR beta family frequency recognized individuals carrying CMV together with the relevant HLA. Dominating the ex vivo response were TCR beta clonotypes that were CMV-specific and HLA-C-restricted.

This clonotype was seen a few times. Antigen: not known. TCRdb re-analysed the reads in MiXCR, keeping a single row per CDR3 protein. The sample yields under 800,000 distinct CDR3 sequences, approximately 24% seen once. CDR1 MNHEY and CDR2 SVGAGI come from the germline V gene. V gave up 6 bases and J gave up 0 bases, with 12 bases separating them. The CDR3 runs to 15 residues. The chain is built from TRBV6-5 and TRBJ2-1; no reliable D call. The origin of this receptor is a human donor in good health (CMV status not recorded). Some clones in this sample may be carry-over from other donors' samples. Sequencing was carried out using CD8+ T cells from PBMCs. The chain's CDR3 is CASSIAPSSYNEQFF. Written as DNA, the CDR3 is TGTGCCAGCAGCATCGCCCCGAGCTCCTACAATGAGCAGTTCTTC.